These T cell receptor beta chains were read from a single sample in a study of cytomegalovirus exposure and HLA in healthy donors. Assay used: immunoSEQ multiplex PCR; TCRdb lists only in-frame clones, some missing. In total, the table holds approximately 120,000 clones. The sample comprised PBMCs. All receptors come from a man aged 35 to 55 in good health and CMV-seronegative. CDR3s include the opening cysteine and the closing phenylalanine or tryptophan. Fields, in order: V gene, J gene, D gene, CDR3 protein. A D gene is named only where the DNA matches it firmly.

>TRBV9|TRBJ2-7|TRBD1
CASSAGTGQSYEQYF
>TRBV5-4|TRBJ2-1|TRBD2
CASSLKGVLAGQSYNEQFF
>TRBV29-1|TRBJ2-3|TRBD2
CSALPGLAAEDTQYF
>TRBV28|TRBJ2-5|.
CASRSRTPYQETQYF
>TRBV9|TRBJ2-1|TRBD2
CASSVGGTIGNEQFF
>TRBV5-1|TRBJ2-7|TRBD1
CASSLGQGSLEQYF
>TRBV4-1|TRBJ2-3|TRBD2
CASSQASGRDSQYF
>TRBV27|TRBJ2-1|.
CASSLTETGNEQFF
>TRBV7-2|TRBJ1-4|.
CASDDGLWDNEKLFF
>TRBV30|TRBJ1-1|.
CAWSEEVRTEAFF
>TRBV10-1|TRBJ2-1|.
CASSEFGPPVKFF
>TRBV7-9|TRBJ2-1|TRBD1
CASSLARQGMFF
>TRBV7-2|TRBJ2-7|.
CASSPTGNEQYF
>TRBV19|TRBJ2-7|TRBD1
CASKFGTGGIYEQYF
>TRBV10-2|TRBJ1-3|TRBD1
CASSFRGDTIYF
>TRBV30|TRBJ2-7|TRBD2
CAWTVGGSYPHEQYF
>TRBV5-1|TRBJ2-1|.
CASSLGSSGGNEQFF
>TRBV6-5|TRBJ2-2|TRBD2
CASRLAGMNTGELFF
>TRBV11-1|TRBJ2-3|TRBD2
CASRSSGSSTDTQYF
>TRBV9|TRBJ2-3|.
CASSVATGQQDTQYF
>TRBV6-6|TRBJ1-5|.
CASSSGQPQHF
>TRBV7-2|TRBJ1-3|.
CASSLGRGIEYTIYF
>TRBV9|TRBJ2-1|TRBD2
CASSARLAGAGGQFF
>TRBV5-1|TRBJ1-4|.
CASSSTGRGNEKLFF
>TRBV4-2|TRBJ1-1|TRBD1
CASSHRQGVTEAFF
>TRBV2|TRBJ2-7|TRBD1
CASSGRQGAYEQYF
>TRBV7-9|TRBJ2-7|.
CASSRAGTGAYEQYF
>TRBV5-8|TRBJ2-2|.
CASAMTVPGELFF
>TRBV12-5|TRBJ2-1|TRBD2
CASGSGTSGGSYNEQFF
>TRBV7-9|TRBJ2-7|TRBD1
CASSLPGGPYEQYF
>TRBV6-4|TRBJ1-1|.
CASSESLNTEAFF
>TRBV28|TRBJ1-2|TRBD1
CASSNWGQGYGYTF
>TRBV11-3|TRBJ2-2|.
CASSPTRRSDTGELFF
>TRBV11-3|TRBJ2-1|TRBD2
CASRKASGSSYNEQFF
>TRBV27|TRBJ2-1|.
CASSLSVAASYEQFF
>TRBV6-1|TRBJ2-6|TRBD2
CASSSGSSGANVLTF
>TRBV4-2|TRBJ2-1|TRBD2
CASSHELASSYNEQFF
>TRBV7-8|TRBJ1-2|TRBD1
CASGTGTGYRFSGYTF
>TRBV7-9|TRBJ2-7|.
CASSFPPFDRRAYEQYF
>TRBV5-1|TRBJ2-7|TRBD2
CASSLEGAGGGEQYF
>TRBV6-6|TRBJ2-3|.
CASSPFADTQYF
>TRBV6-4|TRBJ2-7|TRBD2
CARPPGLAGKKKPYEQYF
>TRBV27|TRBJ2-7|TRBD2
CASSFWGTSGHYEQYF
>TRBV10-3|TRBJ2-1|TRBD2
CAIRGGPYNEQFF
>TRBV19|TRBJ2-3|TRBD2
CASSIGLLAGGTDTQYF
>TRBV2|TRBJ1-5|TRBD1
CASSEPRGMDQPQHF
>TRBV25-1|TRBJ2-7|TRBD1
CASSPRDREYEQYF
>TRBV7-7|TRBJ1-1|.
CASSLERGTEAFF
>TRBV28|TRBJ1-2|.
CASSLPGINYGYTF
>TRBV7-9|TRBJ1-4|.
CATYDSSNEKLFF
>TRBV19|TRBJ1-2|TRBD1
CASSTHGTVAGYTF
>TRBV2|TRBJ2-3|.
CASSVALVDTQYF
>TRBV7-9|TRBJ2-2|TRBD2
CASQLAGVPGELFF
>TRBV6-1|TRBJ2-3|.
CASSEFDRPPGSAQYF
>TRBV7-8|TRBJ2-7|TRBD1
CASSRRDRPYEQYF